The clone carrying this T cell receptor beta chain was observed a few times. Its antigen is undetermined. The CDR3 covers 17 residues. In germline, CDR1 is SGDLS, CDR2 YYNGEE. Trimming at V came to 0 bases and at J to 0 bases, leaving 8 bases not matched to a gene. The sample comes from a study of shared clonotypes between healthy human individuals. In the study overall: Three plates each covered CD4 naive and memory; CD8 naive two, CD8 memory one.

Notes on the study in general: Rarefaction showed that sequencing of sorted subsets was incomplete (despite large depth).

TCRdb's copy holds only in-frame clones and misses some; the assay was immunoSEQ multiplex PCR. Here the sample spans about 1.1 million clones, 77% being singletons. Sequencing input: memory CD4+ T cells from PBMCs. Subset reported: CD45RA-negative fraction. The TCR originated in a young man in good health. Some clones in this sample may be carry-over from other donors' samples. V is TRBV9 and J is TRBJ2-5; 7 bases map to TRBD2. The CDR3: CASSVGFMRGNQETQYF. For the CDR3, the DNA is TGTGCCAGCAGCGTAGGGTTTATGCGGGGGAACCAAGAGACCCAGTACTTC.